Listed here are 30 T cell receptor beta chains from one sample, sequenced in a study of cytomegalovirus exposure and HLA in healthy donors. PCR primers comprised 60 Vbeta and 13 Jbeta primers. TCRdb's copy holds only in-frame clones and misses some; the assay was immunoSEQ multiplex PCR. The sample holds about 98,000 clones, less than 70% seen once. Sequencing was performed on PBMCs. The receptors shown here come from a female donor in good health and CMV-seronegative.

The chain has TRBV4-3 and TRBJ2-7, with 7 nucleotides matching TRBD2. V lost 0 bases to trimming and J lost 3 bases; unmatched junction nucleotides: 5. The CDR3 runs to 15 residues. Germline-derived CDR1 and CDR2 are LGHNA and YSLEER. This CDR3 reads CASSQDRAGSYEQYF. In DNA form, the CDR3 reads TGCGCCAGCAGCCAAGATCGAGCGGGGAGCTACGAGCAGTACTTC.

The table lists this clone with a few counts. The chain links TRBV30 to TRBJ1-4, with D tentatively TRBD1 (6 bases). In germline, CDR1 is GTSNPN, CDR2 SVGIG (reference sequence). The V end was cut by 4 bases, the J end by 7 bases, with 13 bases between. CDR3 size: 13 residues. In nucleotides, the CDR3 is TGTGCCTGGACCCGAGGGGGGGGTGAAAAACTGTTTTTT. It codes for CAWTRGGGEKLFF.

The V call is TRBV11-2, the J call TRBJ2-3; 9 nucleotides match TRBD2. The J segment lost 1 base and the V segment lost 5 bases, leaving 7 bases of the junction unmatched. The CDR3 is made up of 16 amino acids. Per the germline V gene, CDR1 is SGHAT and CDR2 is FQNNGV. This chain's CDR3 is CASSPLGGRGTDTQYF. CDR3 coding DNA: TGTGCCAGCAGCCCCCTTGGCGGGAGGGGCACAGATACGCAGTATTTT.

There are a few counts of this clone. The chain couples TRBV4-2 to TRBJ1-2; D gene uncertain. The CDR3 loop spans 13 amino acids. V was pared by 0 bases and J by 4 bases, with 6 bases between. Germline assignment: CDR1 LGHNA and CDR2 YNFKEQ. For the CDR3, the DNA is TGTGCCAGCAGCCAAGACGGGTTCTATGGCTACACCTTC. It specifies CASSQDGFYGYTF.

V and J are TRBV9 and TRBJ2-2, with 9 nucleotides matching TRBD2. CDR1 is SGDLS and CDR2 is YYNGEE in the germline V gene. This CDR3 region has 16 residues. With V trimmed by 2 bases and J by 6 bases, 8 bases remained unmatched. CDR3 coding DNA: TGTGCCAGCAGCGTGGGGGGGACTAGCTTTTCCGGGGAGCTGTTTTTT. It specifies CASSVGGTSFSGELFF.

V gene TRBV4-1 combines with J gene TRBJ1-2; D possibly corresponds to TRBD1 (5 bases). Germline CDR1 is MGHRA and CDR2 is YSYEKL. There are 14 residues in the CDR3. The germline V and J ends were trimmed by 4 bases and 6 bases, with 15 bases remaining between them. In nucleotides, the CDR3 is TGCGCCAGCAGCCCCACACAGGTCTTTGATGGCTACACCTTC. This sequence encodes CASSPTQVFDGYTF.

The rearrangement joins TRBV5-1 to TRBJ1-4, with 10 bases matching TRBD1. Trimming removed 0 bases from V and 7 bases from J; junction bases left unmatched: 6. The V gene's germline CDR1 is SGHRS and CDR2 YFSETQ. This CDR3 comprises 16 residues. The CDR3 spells CASSLAPGQGFEKLFF. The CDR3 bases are TGCGCCAGCAGCTTGGCTCCGGGACAGGGGTTTGAAAAACTGTTTTTT.

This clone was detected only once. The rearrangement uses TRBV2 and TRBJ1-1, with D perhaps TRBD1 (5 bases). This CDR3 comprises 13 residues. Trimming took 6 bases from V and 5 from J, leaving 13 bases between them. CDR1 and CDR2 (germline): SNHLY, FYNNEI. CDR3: CASRDGGVTEAFF. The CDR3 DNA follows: TGTGCCAGCAGGGATGGGGGGGTAACTGAAGCTTTCTTT.

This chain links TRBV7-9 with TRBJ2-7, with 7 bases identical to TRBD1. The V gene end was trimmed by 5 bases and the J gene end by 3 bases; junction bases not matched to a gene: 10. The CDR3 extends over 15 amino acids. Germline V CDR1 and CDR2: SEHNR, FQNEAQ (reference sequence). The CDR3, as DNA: TGTGCCAGCAGCCCCCCCAAGGGACAGATCTACGAGCAGTACTTC. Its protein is CASSPPKGQIYEQYF.

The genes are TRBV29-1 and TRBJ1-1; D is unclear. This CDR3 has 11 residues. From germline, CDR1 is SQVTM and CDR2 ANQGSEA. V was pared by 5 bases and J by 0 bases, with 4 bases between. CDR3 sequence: CSVRVNTEAFF. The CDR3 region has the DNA TGCAGCGTTCGGGTGAACACTGAAGCTTTCTTT.

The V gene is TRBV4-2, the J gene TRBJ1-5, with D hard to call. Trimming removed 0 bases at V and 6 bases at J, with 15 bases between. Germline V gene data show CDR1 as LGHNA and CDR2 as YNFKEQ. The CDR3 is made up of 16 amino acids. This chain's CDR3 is CASSQEKALTGQPQHF. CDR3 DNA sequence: TGTGCCAGCAGCCAAGAAAAGGCCTTGACGGGTCAGCCCCAGCATTTT.

The DNA for the CDR3 is TGTGCCAGCAGCGTAGTGGGGCAGGCTAATGAAAAACTGTTTTTT. Translated: CASSVVGQANEKLFF. V usage is TRBV9 and J usage is TRBJ1-4, with D maybe TRBD1 (5 bases). V lost 0 bases, J lost 3 bases, and 9 bases lay in between. This CDR3 spans 15 amino acids. The germline V gene has CDR1 SGDLS and CDR2 YYNGEE.

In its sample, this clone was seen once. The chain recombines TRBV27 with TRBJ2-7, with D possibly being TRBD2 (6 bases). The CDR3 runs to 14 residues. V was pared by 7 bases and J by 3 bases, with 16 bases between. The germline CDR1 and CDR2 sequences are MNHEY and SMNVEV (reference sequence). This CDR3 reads CASTRRASDYEQYF. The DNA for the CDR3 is TGTGCCAGCACCCGGAGGGCTAGCGACTACGAGCAGTACTTC.

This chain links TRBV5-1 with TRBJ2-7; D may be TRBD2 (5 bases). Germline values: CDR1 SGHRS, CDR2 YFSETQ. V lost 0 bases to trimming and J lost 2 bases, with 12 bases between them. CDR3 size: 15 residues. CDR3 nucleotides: TGCGCCAGCAGCTTGGTGGTAGCGAATCCCTACGAGCAGTACTTC. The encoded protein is CASSLVVANPYEQYF. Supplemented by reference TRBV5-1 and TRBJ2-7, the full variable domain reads KAGVTQTPRYLIKTRGQQVTLSCSPISGHRSVSWYQQTPGQGLQFLFEYFSETQRNKGNFPGRFSGRQFSNSRSEMNVSTLELGDSALYLCASSLVVANPYEQYFGPGTRLTVT.

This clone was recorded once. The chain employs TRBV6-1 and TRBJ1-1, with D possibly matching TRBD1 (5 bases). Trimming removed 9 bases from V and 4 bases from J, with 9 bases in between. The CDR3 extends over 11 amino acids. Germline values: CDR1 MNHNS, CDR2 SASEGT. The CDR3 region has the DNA TGTGCCAGTCAGGGTGGCACTGAAGCTTTCTTT. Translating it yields CASQGGTEAFF.

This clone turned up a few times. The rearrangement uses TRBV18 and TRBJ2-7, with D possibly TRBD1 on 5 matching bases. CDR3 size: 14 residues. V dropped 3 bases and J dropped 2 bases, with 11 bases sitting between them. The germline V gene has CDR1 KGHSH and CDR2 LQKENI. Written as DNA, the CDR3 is TGTGCCAGCTCACCCGGCGACAGTCCCTACGAGCAGTACTTC. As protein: CASSPGDSPYEQYF.

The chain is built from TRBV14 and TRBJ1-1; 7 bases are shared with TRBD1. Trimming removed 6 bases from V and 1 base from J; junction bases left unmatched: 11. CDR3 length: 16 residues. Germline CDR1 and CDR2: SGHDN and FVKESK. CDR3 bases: TGTGCCAGCAGGCGAGGCCTTGGGACAGCGAACACTGAAGCTTTCTTT. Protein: CASRRGLGTANTEAFF.

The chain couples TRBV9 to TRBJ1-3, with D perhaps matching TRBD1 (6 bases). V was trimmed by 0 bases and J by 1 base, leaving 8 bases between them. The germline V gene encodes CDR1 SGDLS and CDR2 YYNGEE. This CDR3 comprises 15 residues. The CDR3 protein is CASSVEGGSGNTIYF. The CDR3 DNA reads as TGTGCCAGCAGCGTAGAAGGGGGATCTGGAAACACCATATATTTT.

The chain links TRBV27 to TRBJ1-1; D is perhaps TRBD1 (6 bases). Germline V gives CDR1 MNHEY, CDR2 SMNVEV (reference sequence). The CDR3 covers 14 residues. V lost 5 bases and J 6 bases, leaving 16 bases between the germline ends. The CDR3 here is CASSTQGLRAEAFF. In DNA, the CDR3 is TGTGCCAGCAGTACACAGGGTCTTCGGGCTGAAGCTTTCTTT.

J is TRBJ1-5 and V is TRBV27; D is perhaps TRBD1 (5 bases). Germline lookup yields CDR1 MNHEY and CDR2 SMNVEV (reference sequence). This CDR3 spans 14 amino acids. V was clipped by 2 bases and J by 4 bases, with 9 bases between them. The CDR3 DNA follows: TGTGCCAGCAGTTTAGGGGGGAGGAATCAGCCCCAGCATTTT. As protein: CASSLGGRNQPQHF.

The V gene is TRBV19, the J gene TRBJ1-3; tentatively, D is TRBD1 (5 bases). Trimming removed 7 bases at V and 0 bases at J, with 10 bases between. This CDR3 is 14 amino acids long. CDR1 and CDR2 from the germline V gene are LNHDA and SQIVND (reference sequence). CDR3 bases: TGTGCCAGTACTTCCGGGGGCTCTGGAAACACCATATATTTT. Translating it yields CASTSGGSGNTIYF.

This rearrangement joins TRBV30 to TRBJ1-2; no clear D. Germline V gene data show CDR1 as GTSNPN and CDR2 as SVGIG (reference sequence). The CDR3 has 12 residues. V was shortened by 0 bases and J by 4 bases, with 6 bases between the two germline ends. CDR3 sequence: CAWSVPGYGYTF. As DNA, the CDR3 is TGTGCCTGGAGTGTACCAGGCTATGGCTACACCTTC. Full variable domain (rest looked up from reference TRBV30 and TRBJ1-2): SQTIHQWPATLVQPVGSPLSLECTVEGTSNPNLYWYRQAAGRGLQLLFYSVGIGQISSEVPQNLSASRPQDRQFILSSKKLLLSDSGFYLCAWSVPGYGYTFGSGTRLTVV.

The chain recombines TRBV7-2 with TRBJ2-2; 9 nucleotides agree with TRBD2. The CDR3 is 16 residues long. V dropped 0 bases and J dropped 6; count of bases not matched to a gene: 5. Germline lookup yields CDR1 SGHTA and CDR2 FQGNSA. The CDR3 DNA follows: TGTGCCAGCAGCTTAGCGCCGCGGGGGGGCCCCGGGGAGCTGTTTTTT. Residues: CASSLAPRGGPGELFF.

The CDR3 spells CASSDFSNEQFF. DNA for the CDR3: TGTGCCAGTAGTGACTTCTCCAATGAGCAGTTCTTC. This chain connects TRBV19 to TRBJ2-1; D gene ambiguous. The CDR3 has 12 residues. The V gene's germline CDR1 is LNHDA and CDR2 SQIVND (reference sequence). The V gene lost 5 bases and the J gene lost 6 bases, with 8 bases spanning the gap.

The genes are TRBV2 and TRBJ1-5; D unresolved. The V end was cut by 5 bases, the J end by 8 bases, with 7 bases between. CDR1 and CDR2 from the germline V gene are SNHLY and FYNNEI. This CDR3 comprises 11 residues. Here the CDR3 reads CASSNEEPQHF. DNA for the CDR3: TGTGCCAGCAGTAATGAGGAGCCCCAGCATTTT.

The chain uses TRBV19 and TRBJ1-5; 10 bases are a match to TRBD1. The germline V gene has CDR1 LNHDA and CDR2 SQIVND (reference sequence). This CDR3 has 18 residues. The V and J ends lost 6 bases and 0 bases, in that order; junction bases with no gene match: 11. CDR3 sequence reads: CASRPGTGARNSNQPQHF. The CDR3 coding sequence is TGTGCCAGTAGGCCCGGGACAGGGGCACGAAATAGCAATCAGCCCCAGCATTTT.

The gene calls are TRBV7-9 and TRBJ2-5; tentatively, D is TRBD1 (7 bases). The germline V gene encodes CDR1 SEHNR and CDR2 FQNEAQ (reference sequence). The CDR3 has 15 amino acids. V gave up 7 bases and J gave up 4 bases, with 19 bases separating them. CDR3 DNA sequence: TGTGCCAGCATCCCGGGCCAGGGGGAGGTAGAGACCCAGTACTTC. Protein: CASIPGQGEVETQYF.

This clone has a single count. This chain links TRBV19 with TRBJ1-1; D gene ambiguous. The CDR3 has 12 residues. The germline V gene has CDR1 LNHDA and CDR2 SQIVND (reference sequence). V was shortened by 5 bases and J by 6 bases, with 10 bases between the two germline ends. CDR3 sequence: CASSLGRAEAFF. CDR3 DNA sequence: TGTGCCAGTAGTCTAGGGAGGGCTGAAGCTTTCTTT.

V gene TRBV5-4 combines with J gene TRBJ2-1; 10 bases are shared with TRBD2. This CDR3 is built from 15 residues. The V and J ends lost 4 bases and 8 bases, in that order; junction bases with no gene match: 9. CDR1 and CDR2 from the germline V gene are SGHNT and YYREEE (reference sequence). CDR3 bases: TGTGCCAGCAGCCCGAGCGGGGGGGCCGGTTATGAGCAGTTCTTC. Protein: CASSPSGGAGYEQFF.

CDR3 DNA sequence: TGTGCCAGTACGTCCCGCGACAGAACCTATGGCTACACCTTC. Translated, it gives CASTSRDRTYGYTF. The chain is built from TRBV19 and TRBJ1-2, with D possibly matching TRBD1 (5 bases). Between the trimmed V and J ends, which lost 7 bases and 4 bases, there was a span of 16 bases. Germline CDR1 LNHDA, CDR2 SQIVND (reference sequence). The CDR3 contains 14 residues.